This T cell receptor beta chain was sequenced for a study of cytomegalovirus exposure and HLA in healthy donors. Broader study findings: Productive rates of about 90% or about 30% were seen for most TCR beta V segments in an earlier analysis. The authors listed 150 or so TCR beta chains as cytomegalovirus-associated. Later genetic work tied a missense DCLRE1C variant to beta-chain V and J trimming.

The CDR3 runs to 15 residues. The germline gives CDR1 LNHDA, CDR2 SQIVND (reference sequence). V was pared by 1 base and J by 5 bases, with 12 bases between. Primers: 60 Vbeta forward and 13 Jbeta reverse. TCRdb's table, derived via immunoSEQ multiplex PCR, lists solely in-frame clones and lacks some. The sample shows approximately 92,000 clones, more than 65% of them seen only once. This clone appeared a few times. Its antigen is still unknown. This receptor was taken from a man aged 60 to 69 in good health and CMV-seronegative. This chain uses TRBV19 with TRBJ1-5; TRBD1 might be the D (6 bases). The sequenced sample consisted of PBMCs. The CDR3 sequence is CASSIGNRAHQPQHF. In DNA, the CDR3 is TGTGCCAGTAGTATAGGGAACAGGGCCCATCAGCCCCAGCATTTT. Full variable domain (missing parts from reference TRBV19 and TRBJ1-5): DGGITQSPKYLFRKEGQNVTLSCEQNLNHDAMYWYRQDPGQGLRLIYYSQIVNDFQKGDIAEGYSVSREKKESFPLTVTSAQKNPTAFYLCASSIGNRAHQPQHFGDGTRLSIL.